These T cell receptor beta chains were read from a single sample in a study of tumor-infiltrating lymphocytes in primary liver carcinoma. TCRdb re-called the multiplex PCR reads through MiXCR, storing one row per CDR3 protein. Of roughly 57,000 distinct CDR3 sequences listed, over 65% are singletons. Specimen: liver tumor tissue from sampling region 2. These receptors were taken from a man between 35 and 55 years old with primary liver carcinoma and hepatitis B virus infection. Each CDR3 is given with its conserved first and last residue. Only some rows state a clone size, as once, few, many or a class for expanded clones.

v_call clone_size cdr3_aa
TRBV29-1 . CSVRDNTDAFF
TRBV18 once CASSPSHFSYEQYF
TRBV29-1 . CSVGTSTANTGELFF
TRBV14 . CASSQGYLTGIYNEQFF
TRBV14 . CTSSQVTRGTSRTLFSDTQYF
TRBV15 . CATSRDARADNEQFF
TRBV11-2 . CASRLVRLPNTGELFF
TRBV6-5 many CASSYTQGLESPLHF
TRBV11-2 . CASSFIQGTIHNEQFF
TRBV14 once CASSQGPTGANVLTF
TRBV11-2 . CASSSGPTGYEQYF
TRBV6-1 . CAISGTADGPNVLTF
TRBV11-2 many CASTTSAVAKNIQYF
TRBV6-1 . CANRVGTGTSEFF
TRBV4-2 few CTSSQAASGVSYEQYF
TRBV29-1 . CSVTGTGNNEQFF
TRBV4-3 . CAISHLSGRAAYNEQFF
TRBV14 . CASGQHRDSRPETQYF
TRBV2 . CASNESPSGTYEQYF
TRBV6-1 few CACNKGLAGIYNEQFF
TRBV14 . CASSQFRAGNKEQFF
TRBV4-3 once CASCLGGQETQYF
TRBV12-3/TRBV12-4 . CASSLEQGAFSPLLF
TRBV11-2 once CASSSGRGGNTEAFF
TRBV5-4 . CANSFSPRTEYF
TRBV11-2 . CANSLDSGSDQYF
TRBV6-5 . CASSLTGTGVHEHYF
TRBV10-2 . CASIDAVGEQYF